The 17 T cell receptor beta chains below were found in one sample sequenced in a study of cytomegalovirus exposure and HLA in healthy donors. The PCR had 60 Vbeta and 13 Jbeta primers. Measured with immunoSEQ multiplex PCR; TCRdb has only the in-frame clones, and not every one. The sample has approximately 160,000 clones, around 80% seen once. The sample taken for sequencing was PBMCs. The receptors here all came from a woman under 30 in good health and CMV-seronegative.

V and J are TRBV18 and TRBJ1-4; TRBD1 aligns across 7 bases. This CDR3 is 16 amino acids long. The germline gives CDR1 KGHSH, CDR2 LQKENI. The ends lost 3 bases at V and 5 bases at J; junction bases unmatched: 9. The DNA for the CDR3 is TGTGCCAGCTCACCCCTGGGGGGACAGTTAAATGAAAAACTGTTTTTT. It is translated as CASSPLGGQLNEKLFF.

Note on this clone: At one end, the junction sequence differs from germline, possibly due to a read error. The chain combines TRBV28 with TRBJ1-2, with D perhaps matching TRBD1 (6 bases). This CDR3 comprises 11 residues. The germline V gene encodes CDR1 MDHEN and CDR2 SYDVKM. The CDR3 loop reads CASSSLRTENF. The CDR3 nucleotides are TGTGCCAGCAGTTCCCTCCGGACAGAAAACTTC.

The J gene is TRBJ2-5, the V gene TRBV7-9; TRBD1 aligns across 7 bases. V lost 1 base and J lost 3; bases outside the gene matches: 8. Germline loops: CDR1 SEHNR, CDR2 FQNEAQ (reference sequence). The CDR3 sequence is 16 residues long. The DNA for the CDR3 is TGTGCCAGCAGCTTAGACAGGGGTGCGGGCGAAGAGACCCAGTACTTC. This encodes CASSLDRGAGEETQYF.

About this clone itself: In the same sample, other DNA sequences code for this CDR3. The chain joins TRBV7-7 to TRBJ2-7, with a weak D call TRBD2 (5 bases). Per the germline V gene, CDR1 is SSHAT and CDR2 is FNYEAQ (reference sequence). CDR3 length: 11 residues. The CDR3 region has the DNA TGTCCCAACCCGGGATCCTACGAGCAGTACTTC. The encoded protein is CPNPGSYEQYF. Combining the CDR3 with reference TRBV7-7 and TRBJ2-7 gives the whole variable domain GAGVSQSPRYKVTKRGQDVTLRCDPISSHATLYWYQQALGQGPEFLTYFNYEAQPDKSGLPSDRFSAERPEGSISTLTIQRTEQRDSAMYRCPNPGSYEQYFGPGTRLTVT.

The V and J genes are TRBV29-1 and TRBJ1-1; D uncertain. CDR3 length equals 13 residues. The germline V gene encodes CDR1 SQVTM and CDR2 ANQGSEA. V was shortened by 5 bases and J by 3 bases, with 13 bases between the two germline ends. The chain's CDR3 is CSVSTGSHTEAFF. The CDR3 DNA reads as TGCAGCGTTTCTACGGGGAGTCACACTGAAGCTTTCTTT.

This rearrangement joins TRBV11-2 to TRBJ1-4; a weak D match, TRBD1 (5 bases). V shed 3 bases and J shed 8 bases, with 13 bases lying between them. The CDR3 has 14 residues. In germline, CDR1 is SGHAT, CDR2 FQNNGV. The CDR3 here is CASSLARGSEKLFF. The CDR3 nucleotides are TGTGCCAGCAGCTTGGCCCGGGGGTCCGAAAAACTGTTTTTT.

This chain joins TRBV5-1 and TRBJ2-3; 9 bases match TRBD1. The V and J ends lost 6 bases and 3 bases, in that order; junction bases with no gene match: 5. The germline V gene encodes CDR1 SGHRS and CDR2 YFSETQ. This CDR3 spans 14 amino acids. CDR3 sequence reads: CASNRQGGTDTQYF. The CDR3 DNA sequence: TGCGCCAGCAATAGACAGGGGGGGACAGATACGCAGTATTTT.

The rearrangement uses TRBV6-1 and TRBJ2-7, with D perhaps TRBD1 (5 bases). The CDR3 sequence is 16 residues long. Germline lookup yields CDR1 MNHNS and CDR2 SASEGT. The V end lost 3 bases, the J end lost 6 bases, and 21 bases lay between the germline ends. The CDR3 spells CASSDTSLGVVGEQYF. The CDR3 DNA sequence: TGTGCCAGCAGTGATACTTCCTTAGGGGTCGTAGGCGAGCAGTACTTC.

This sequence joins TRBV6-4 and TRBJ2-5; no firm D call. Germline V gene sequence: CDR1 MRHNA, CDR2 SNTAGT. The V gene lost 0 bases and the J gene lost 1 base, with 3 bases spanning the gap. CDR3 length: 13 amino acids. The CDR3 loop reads CASSDSAQETQYF. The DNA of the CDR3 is TGTGCCAGCAGTGACTCGGCCCAAGAGACCCAGTACTTC.

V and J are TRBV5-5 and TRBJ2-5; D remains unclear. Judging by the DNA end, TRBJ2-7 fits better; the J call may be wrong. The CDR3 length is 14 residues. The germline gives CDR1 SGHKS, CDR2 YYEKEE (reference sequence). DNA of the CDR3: TGTGCCAGCAGCTTGGCCACGAACTCCTACGAGCAGTACTTC. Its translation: CASSLATNSYEQYF.

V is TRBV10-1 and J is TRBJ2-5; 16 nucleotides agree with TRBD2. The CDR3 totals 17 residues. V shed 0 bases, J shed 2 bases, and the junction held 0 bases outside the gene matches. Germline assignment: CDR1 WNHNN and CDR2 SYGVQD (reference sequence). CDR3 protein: CASSESGLAGGQETQYF. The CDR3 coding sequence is TGCGCCAGCAGTGAGTCGGGACTAGCGGGAGGGCAAGAGACCCAGTACTTC.

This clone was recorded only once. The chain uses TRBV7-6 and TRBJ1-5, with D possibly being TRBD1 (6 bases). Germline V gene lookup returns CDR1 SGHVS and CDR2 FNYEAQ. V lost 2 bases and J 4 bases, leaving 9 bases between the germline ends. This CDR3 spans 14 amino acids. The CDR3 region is CASSLSGQNQPQHF. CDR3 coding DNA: TGTGCCAGCAGCTTATCAGGACAGAATCAGCCCCAGCATTTT.

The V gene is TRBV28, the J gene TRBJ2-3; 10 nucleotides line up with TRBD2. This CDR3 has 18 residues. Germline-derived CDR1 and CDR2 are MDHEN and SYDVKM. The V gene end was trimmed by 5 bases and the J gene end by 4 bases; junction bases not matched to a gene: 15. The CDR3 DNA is TGTGCCAGCAGTCCCCTAGCGGGAGCAGCCCTGTTAGCAGATACGCAGTATTTT. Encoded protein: CASSPLAGAALLADTQYF.

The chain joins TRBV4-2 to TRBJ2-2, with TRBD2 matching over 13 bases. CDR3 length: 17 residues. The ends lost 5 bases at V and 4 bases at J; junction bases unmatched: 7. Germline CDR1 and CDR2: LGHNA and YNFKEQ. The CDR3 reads CASSYTSGRASTGELFF. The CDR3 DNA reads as TGTGCCAGCAGCTACACTAGCGGGAGGGCAAGCACCGGGGAGCTGTTTTTT.

The chain's CDR3 is CASSLRRAGYNEQFF. The CDR3 nucleotides read TGTGCCAGCAGCTTAAGGCGGGCCGGGTACAATGAGCAGTTCTTC. The chain combines TRBV11-2 with TRBJ2-1, with D possibly being TRBD2 (5 bases). Germline lookup yields CDR1 SGHAT and CDR2 FQNNGV. V lost 2 bases and J lost 4, with 12 bases in between. CDR3 size: 15 residues.

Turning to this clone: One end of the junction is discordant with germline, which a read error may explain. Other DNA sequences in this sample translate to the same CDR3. The CDR3 bases are TGCGCCAGCAGCGGGGGCAGGGGGTTGACTAATGAAAAACTGTTTTTT. Translating gives CASSGGRGLTNEKLFF. The chain employs TRBV25-1 and TRBJ1-4, with TRBD1 identical over 7 bases. The CDR3 runs to 16 residues. Germline loops: CDR1 MGHDK, CDR2 SYGVNS.

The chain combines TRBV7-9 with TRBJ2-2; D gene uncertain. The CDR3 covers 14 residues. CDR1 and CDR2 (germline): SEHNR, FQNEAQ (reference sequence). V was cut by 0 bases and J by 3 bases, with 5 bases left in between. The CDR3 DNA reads TGTGCCAGCAGCTTAGCCGGAGACACCGGGGAGCTGTTTTTT. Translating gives CASSLAGDTGELFF.